These 32 T cell receptor beta chains were sequenced from one sample in a study of T cells in women clearing cervical HPV infection. Method: immunoSEQ multiplex PCR; TCRdb's copy keeps in-frame clones and lacks some. The listing contains 25,000 to 30,000 clones. Specimen: blood buffy coat. Receptors originate from a woman between 18 and 69 years old with a cervical HPV16 infection that either progressed to CIN3+ or cleared (not recorded which).

Concerning this clone: The sequence runs out 3 residues before the end of the CDR3; the remainder is reconstructed from the germline J gene. The chain has TRBV5-1 and TRBJ2-6; weak D call: TRBD1 (6 bases). Trimming pared 8 bases from V and 0 bases from J, leaving 9 bases between. The CDR3 sequence is 14 residues long. Germline CDR1 reads SGHRS; CDR2 reads YFSETQ. CDR3: CASTQGSGANVLTF. Partial CDR3 DNA: TGCGCCAGTACACAGGGCTCTGGGGCCAACGTC.

Details on this clone: The read comes to an end 3 residues before the CDR3 does, leaving the germline J gene to fill in the end. The chain recombines TRBV19 with TRBJ2-1; TRBD2 agrees at 7 bases. Germline CDR1 is LNHDA and CDR2 is SQIVND (reference sequence). The trim removed 7 bases at V and 2 bases at J, leaving 2 bases unmatched. There are 13 residues in the CDR3. Incomplete CDR3 DNA: TGTGCCAGTAAGCGGGGACCCTACAATGAG. Amino acid sequence: CASKRGPYNE. The entire CDR3 is CASKRGPYNEQFF.

Details on this clone: The read gets to within 3 residues of the CDR3 end, and the germline J gene fills in the rest. The chain carries TRBV19 and TRBJ1-4, with TRBD1 matching over 8 bases. Per the germline V gene, CDR1 is LNHDA and CDR2 is SQIVND (reference sequence). This CDR3 comprises 17 residues. The CDR3 bases that were read are TGTGCCAGCCTCGGACGGACAGGGCGCTCTGGGGCCAACGTA. Amino acids: CASLGRTGRSGANV. The whole CDR3 protein reads CASLGRTGRSGANVLFF.

As concerns this clone: Coverage ceases 3 residues before the CDR3 finishes, and the germline J gene fills in the end. V usage is TRBV20-1 and J usage is TRBJ2-1; D possibly corresponds to TRBD2 (6 bases). V lost 8 bases and J lost 9, with 20 bases in between. The CDR3 length is 13 residues. Germline CDR1 is DFQATT and CDR2 is SNEGSKA (reference sequence). CDR3 sequence: CSSRDSLRVEQFF. CDR3 DNA, as far as it was read: TGCAGTAGCCGGGACTCCCTCAGGGTTGAG.

Details on this clone: The read falls 3 residues short of the CDR3 end, and the missing part is taken from the germline J gene. The gene calls are TRBV7-3 and TRBJ2-7; D might be TRBD2 (5 bases). V lost 2 bases and J 5 bases, leaving 13 bases between the germline ends. The length of the CDR3 is 14 residues. Germline V gene lookup returns CDR1 SGHTA and CDR2 FQGTGA. The covered CDR3 bases are TGTGCCAGCAGCTTAGAGGGCAGATCGAACGAG. Protein: CASSLEGRSNE. The entire CDR3 protein is CASSLEGRSNEQYF.

Comment on this clone: The read ends 3 residues shy of where the CDR3 ends; the end is completed using the germline J gene. The chain couples TRBV5-1 to TRBJ2-7, with 8 bases aligning to TRBD2. The germline V gene encodes CDR1 SGHRS and CDR2 YFSETQ. The CDR3 sequence is 15 residues long. Trimming took 0 bases from V and 0 from J; bases not matched to a gene: 2. This CDR3 reads CASSLVAGSSYEQYF. The part of the CDR3 DNA that was read is TGCGCCAGCAGCTTGGTAGCGGGAAGCTCCTACGAG.

Remarks on this clone: Read sequence stops 3 residues before the CDR3 end, and the germline J gene provides the missing end. V gene TRBV7-9 combines with J gene TRBJ1-1; 7 positions agree with TRBD1. V trimming: 8 bases; J trimming: 1 base; junction bases outside the gene matches: 4. Germline assignment: CDR1 SEHNR and CDR2 FQNEAQ (reference sequence). CDR3 length: 13 residues. The CDR3 sequence: CASAGTANTEAFF. The part of the CDR3 DNA that was read is TGTGCCAGCGCCGGGACAGCGAACACTGAA.

Turning to this clone: The read ends 3 residues shy of where the CDR3 ends; the end is completed using the germline J gene. The chain carries TRBV28 and TRBJ2-1; D perhaps matches TRBD2 (5 bases). Germline V gene data show CDR1 as MDHEN and CDR2 as SYDVKM. Trimming took off 2 bases at V and 3 bases at J, with 11 bases between the two ends. The CDR3 extends over 15 amino acids. The CDR3 loop reads CASSLIGGLYNEQFF. The CDR3 DNA, read in part, is TGTGCCAGCAGTTTAATCGGCGGACTCTACAATGAG.

On this clone: The DNA ends 3 residues before the CDR3 does, and the rest of the CDR3 is filled in from the germline J gene. V and J are TRBV20-1 and TRBJ2-1, with TRBD2 matching over 8 bases. After removal of 3 bases from V and 0 bases from J, the junction contained 7 bases not matched to a gene. This CDR3 region has 16 residues. CDR1 is DFQATT, CDR2 SNEGSKA, per germline (reference sequence). The CDR3 is CSARSRSGNSYNEQFF. The covered CDR3 bases are TGCAGTGCTAGGTCACGTAGCGGGAACTCCTACAATGAG.

On this clone itself: The read terminates 3 residues before the CDR3 end, so the remaining end is supplied by the germline J gene. The chain uses TRBV10-2 and TRBJ2-3; 9 nucleotides line up with TRBD2. The CDR3 covers 17 residues. CDR1 WSHSY and CDR2 SAAADI come from the germline V gene. The junction had 16 bases not matched to a gene; V was cut back by 8 bases and J by 4 bases. The DNA read from the CDR3 is TGCGCCAGCGCACGGCGGGGGGGCCTATATCGCGCAGATACG. It translates to CASARRGGLYRADT. The full CDR3 protein is CASARRGGLYRADTQYF.

Of note for this clone: The read ends 3 residues shy of where the CDR3 ends; the end is completed using the germline J gene. V gene TRBV7-9 combines with J gene TRBJ1-2, with D hard to call. This CDR3 has 11 residues. The germline CDR1 and CDR2 sequences are SEHNR and FQNEAQ (reference sequence). The sequenced part of the CDR3 DNA is TGTGCCAGCAGCTGGTCCTACGAC. Translated: CASSWSYD. The CDR3 reads in full as CASSWSYDYTF.

A remark on this clone: The read finishes 3 residues shy of the CDR3 end, and the germline J gene is used to complete it. This chain joins TRBV4-2 and TRBJ2-2, with 9 nucleotides matching TRBD1. The trim removed 4 bases at V and 4 bases at J, leaving 10 bases unmatched. Germline V gene data show CDR1 as LGHNA and CDR2 as YNFKEQ. The CDR3 spans 17 residues. The CDR3 DNA, read in part, is TGTGCCAGCAGCCCACAGGGGGCGGCCACGTTCACCGGGGAG. It codes for CASSPQGAATFTGE. The CDR3 in its entirety is CASSPQGAATFTGELFF.

The part of the CDR3 DNA that was read is TGTGCCAGCAGGGCCTCAGAGTTCGCCTACAATGAG. Encoded protein: CASRASEFAYNE. The entire CDR3 sequence reads CASRASEFAYNEQFF. This chain joins TRBV7-2 and TRBJ2-1; no definite D call. With the read ending 3 residues before the CDR3 end, the germline J gene is used to fill in that end. The CDR3 extends over 15 amino acids. Germline values: CDR1 SGHTA, CDR2 FQGNSA. Trimming took 6 bases from V and 2 from J, leaving 14 bases between them.

Comments on this clone: Read coverage stops 3 residues before the CDR3 terminus; the germline J gene supplies the remainder. J is TRBJ1-2 and V is TRBV7-3, with D possibly matching TRBD1 (6 bases). Looked up from germline, CDR1 is SGHTA and CDR2 is FQGTGA. CDR3 length equals 15 residues. Trimming cost V 0 bases and J 2 bases, with 10 bases left between them. CDR3 DNA, as far as it was read: TGTGCCAGCAGCTTAACGGGGCAGGGGAACTATGGC. It translates to CASSLTGQGNYG. The entire CDR3 reads CASSLTGQGNYGYTF.

This CDR3 is CASSTLAGYNDYTF. The CDR3 DNA, read in part, is TGTGCCAGCAGCACACTAGCGGGTTACAATGAC. This sequence joins TRBV7-3 and TRBJ1-2; D is unclear. The CDR3 extends 3 residues past the end of the read, so its final part is completed from the germline J gene. The CDR3 contains 14 residues. Looked up from germline, CDR1 is SGHTA and CDR2 is FQGTGA.

As for this clone: From the germline J gene comes the end of the CDR3, since the read stops 3 residues before it. This sequence joins TRBV5-4 and TRBJ1-2; D perhaps matches TRBD1 (5 bases). CDR3 length: 14 residues. Germline V gene lookup returns CDR1 SGHNT and CDR2 YYREEE (reference sequence). CDR3 DNA (partial): TGTGCCAGCAGCTTGACAGGCGTCTTGGCGGGC. Translating gives CASSLTGVLAG. The full CDR3 protein is CASSLTGVLAGYTF.

A word on this clone: The sequence runs out 3 residues before the end of the CDR3; the remainder is reconstructed from the germline J gene. The rearrangement uses TRBV28 and TRBJ1-2; 7 nucleotides match TRBD1. The germline CDR1 and CDR2 sequences are MDHEN and SYDVKM. CDR3 length: 13 residues. V trimming: 9 bases; J trimming: 2 bases; junction bases outside the gene matches: 6. CDR3 DNA, as far as it was read: TGTGCCAGTCTAGGGGGCGCAAACTATGGC. Amino acid sequence: CASLGGANYG. The whole CDR3 protein reads CASLGGANYGYTF.

Of note for this clone: The read ends 3 residues shy of where the CDR3 ends; the end is completed using the germline J gene. V and J are TRBV30 and TRBJ2-7; 7 bases match TRBD2. The junction had 6 bases not matched to a gene; V was cut back by 0 bases and J by 1 base. This CDR3 spans 15 amino acids. Germline values: CDR1 GTSNPN, CDR2 SVGIG (reference sequence). The part of the CDR3 DNA that was read is TGTGCCTGGAGTGTAGCGGGGACTGTTTCCTACGAG. It yields the protein CAWSVAGTVSYE. The entire CDR3 protein is CAWSVAGTVSYEQYF.

Of note for this clone: The read finishes 3 residues shy of the CDR3 end, and the germline J gene is used to complete it. The chain uses TRBV18 and TRBJ2-7; D remains unclear. The CDR3 totals 17 residues. Germline assignment: CDR1 KGHSH and CDR2 LQKENI. Trimming took 4 bases from V and 0 from J, leaving 19 bases between them. The covered CDR3 bases are TGTGCCAGCTCACAAGACTTGTCAGAGTTCAGCTCCTACGAG. It encodes CASSQDLSEFSSYE. The entire CDR3 protein is CASSQDLSEFSSYEQYF.

As for this clone: The read falls 3 residues short of the CDR3 end, and the missing part is taken from the germline J gene. The V gene is TRBV5-1, the J gene TRBJ2-7, with TRBD1 as a possible D gene (5 bases). The CDR3 runs 15 residues. Germline CDR1 SGHRS, CDR2 YFSETQ. V was pared by 0 bases and J by 2 bases, with 12 bases between. The CDR3 is CASSLGQGTPYEQYF. The CDR3 bases that were read are TGCGCCAGCAGCTTGGGGCAGGGCACCCCCTACGAG.

A word on this clone: The read ends 3 residues before the CDR3 terminus; that terminus is restored from the germline J gene. The genes are TRBV5-5 and TRBJ2-7; 10 nucleotides match TRBD1. This CDR3 contains 15 residues. Trimming removed 3 bases from V and 3 bases from J; junction bases left unmatched: 6. Germline-derived CDR1 and CDR2 are SGHKS and YYEKEE (reference sequence). The CDR3 DNA, read in part, is TGTGCCAGCAGCTCCGGGACAGGGGTTATCTACGAG. As protein: CASSSGTGVIYE. The entire CDR3 protein is CASSSGTGVIYEQYF.

Judged by frequency, this clone is medium-sized. The read terminates 3 residues ahead of where the CDR3 ends, so the germline J gene completes it. The chain combines TRBV7-3 with TRBJ2-3, with TRBD2 identical over 13 bases. The germline CDR1 and CDR2 sequences are SGHTA and FQGTGA. V lost 5 bases and J lost 0; bases outside the gene matches: 8. This CDR3 is 18 amino acids long. CDR3 loop: CASSQTSGGSSSTDTQYF. CDR3 bases read: TGTGCCAGCAGCCAGACTAGCGGGGGGTCTTCTAGCACAGATACG. The full variable domain, its missing parts supplied by reference TRBV7-3 and TRBJ2-3, is GAGVSQTPSNKVTEKGKYVELRCDPISGHTALYWYRQSLGQGPEFLIYFQGTGAADDSGLPNDRFFAVRPEGSVSTLKIQRTERGDSAVYLCASSQTSGGSSSTDTQYFGPGTRLTVL.

On this clone: Sequencing ends 3 residues short of the CDR3 end; the germline J gene provides the rest. The chain recombines TRBV2 with TRBJ1-2; D is unresolved. Germline values: CDR1 SNHLY, CDR2 FYNNEI. This CDR3 contains 15 residues. The DNA read from the CDR3 is TGTGCCAGCAGTGGTTCGACTAGCGGGAACAATGAC. Its protein is CASSGSTSGNND. The entire CDR3 is CASSGSTSGNNDYTF.

Of note for this clone: The observed sequence ends 3 residues before the CDR3 terminus, with the missing tail filled in from the germline J gene. The V and J genes are TRBV7-9 and TRBJ2-3, with 7 bases matching TRBD1. This CDR3 spans 15 amino acids. Germline assignment: CDR1 SEHNR and CDR2 FQNEAQ (reference sequence). CDR3 bases read: TGTGCCAGCAGCTTAACAGGGGTAGTGAATCAGCCG. Protein: CASSLTGVVNQP. From start to end, the CDR3 is CASSLTGVVNQPQYF.

With regard to this clone: With the read ending 3 residues before the CDR3 end, the germline J gene is used to fill in that end. The chain employs TRBV19 and TRBJ2-7; D is possibly TRBD1 (6 bases). The CDR3 loop spans 15 amino acids. Per germline, CDR1 LNHDA and CDR2 SQIVND (reference sequence). Trimming took 1 base from V and 4 from J, leaving 14 bases between them. The CDR3 reads CASSIGLRGGYEQYF. CDR3 bases read: TGTGCCAGTAGTATAGGTCTCAGGGGTGGGTACGAG.

On this clone: A junction boundary mismatches the germline segment, possibly from a read error. The CDR3 end is not reached by the read, which stops 3 residues before it; the germline J gene fills it in. The J gene is TRBJ1-1, the V gene TRBV5-1; TRBD1 matches 8 bases. CDR1 is SGHRS, CDR2 YFSETQ, per germline. The CDR3 totals 15 residues. CDR3 bases read: TGCGCCAGCAACTTGGGGACAGGACTGAACACTGAA. This sequence encodes CASNLGTGLNTE. The full CDR3 sequence reads CASNLGTGLNTEAFF.

In regard to this clone: The read is 3 residues too short to cover the CDR3 end, so that end is filled in from the germline J gene. The rearrangement links TRBV28 to TRBJ2-2; 7 positions match TRBD1. The CDR3 is 13 residues long. V lost 8 bases, J lost 1 base, and 1 base stayed unmatched. Germline V gene lookup returns CDR1 MDHEN and CDR2 SYDVKM. Incomplete CDR3 DNA: TGTGCCAGCGGGACAGAGAACACCGGGGAG. Translation: CASGTENTGE. The full CDR3 sequence reads CASGTENTGELFF.

Regarding this clone: Sequencing ends 3 residues short of the CDR3 end; the germline J gene provides the rest. The chain combines TRBV19 with TRBJ2-3; D not resolved. Between the trimmed V and J ends, which lost 1 base and 6 bases, there was a span of 11 bases. Germline V gene sequence: CDR1 LNHDA, CDR2 SQIVND (reference sequence). The CDR3 has 14 amino acids. CDR3 DNA (partial): TGTGCCAGTAGTATAGGAAGCCCGTCGGATACG. It specifies CASSIGSPSDT. The full CDR3 is CASSIGSPSDTQYF.

Of note for this clone: Sequencing ends 3 residues short of the CDR3 end; the germline J gene provides the rest. The V and J genes are TRBV7-9 and TRBJ2-4; 10 bases fit TRBD1. Germline V CDR1 and CDR2: SEHNR, FQNEAQ (reference sequence). This CDR3 is 15 amino acids long. V lost 2 bases, J lost 9 bases, and 7 bases stayed unmatched. The sequenced part of the CDR3 DNA is TGTGCCAGCAGCTTATTCGGGACAGGGGTTAGCATT. Translating it yields CASSLFGTGVSI. The full CDR3 protein is CASSLFGTGVSIQYF. Full variable domain (remainder filled in from reference TRBV7-9 and TRBJ2-4): DTGVSQNPRHKITKRGQNVTFRCDPISEHNRLYWYRQTLGQGPEFLTYFQNEAQLEKSRLLSDRFSAERPKGSFSTLEIQRTEQGDSAMYLCASSLFGTGVSIQYFGAGTRLSVL.

As to this clone: The CDR3 end is not reached by the read, which stops 3 residues before it; the germline J gene fills it in. The chain links TRBV7-3 to TRBJ2-3; 7 nucleotides line up with TRBD1. The CDR3 length is 18 residues. The V gene's germline CDR1 is SGHTA and CDR2 FQGTGA. V trimming: 2 bases; J trimming: 0 bases; junction bases outside the gene matches: 11. The CDR3 sequence: CASSLQGWDSASTDTQYF. Partial CDR3 DNA: TGTGCCAGCAGCTTACAGGGCTGGGACAGCGCTAGCACAGATACG.

Note on this clone: The missing CDR3 end, 3 residues past where the read stops, is filled in from the germline J gene. V gene TRBV7-2 combines with J gene TRBJ1-2; D perhaps matches TRBD1 (6 bases). The CDR3 covers 14 residues. V shed 2 bases and J shed 2 bases, with 9 bases lying between them. Germline V gene lookup returns CDR1 SGHTA and CDR2 FQGNSA. CDR3 bases read: TGTGCCAGCAGCTTACACAGGGTCAACTATGGC. Its protein product is CASSLHRVNYG. The full CDR3 is CASSLHRVNYGYTF.

With respect to this clone: The observed sequence ends 3 residues before the CDR3 terminus, with the missing tail filled in from the germline J gene. The chain recombines TRBV11-1 with TRBJ1-2; 10 positions match TRBD1. This CDR3 contains 14 residues. V gave up 8 bases and J gave up 7 bases; unmatched junction bases: 10. Germline V gene lookup returns CDR1 SGHAT and CDR2 FQDESV (reference sequence). CDR3 sequence: CASARDRGRGGYTF. Partial CDR3 DNA: TGTGCCAGCGCCCGTGACAGGGGGCGAGGTGGC.